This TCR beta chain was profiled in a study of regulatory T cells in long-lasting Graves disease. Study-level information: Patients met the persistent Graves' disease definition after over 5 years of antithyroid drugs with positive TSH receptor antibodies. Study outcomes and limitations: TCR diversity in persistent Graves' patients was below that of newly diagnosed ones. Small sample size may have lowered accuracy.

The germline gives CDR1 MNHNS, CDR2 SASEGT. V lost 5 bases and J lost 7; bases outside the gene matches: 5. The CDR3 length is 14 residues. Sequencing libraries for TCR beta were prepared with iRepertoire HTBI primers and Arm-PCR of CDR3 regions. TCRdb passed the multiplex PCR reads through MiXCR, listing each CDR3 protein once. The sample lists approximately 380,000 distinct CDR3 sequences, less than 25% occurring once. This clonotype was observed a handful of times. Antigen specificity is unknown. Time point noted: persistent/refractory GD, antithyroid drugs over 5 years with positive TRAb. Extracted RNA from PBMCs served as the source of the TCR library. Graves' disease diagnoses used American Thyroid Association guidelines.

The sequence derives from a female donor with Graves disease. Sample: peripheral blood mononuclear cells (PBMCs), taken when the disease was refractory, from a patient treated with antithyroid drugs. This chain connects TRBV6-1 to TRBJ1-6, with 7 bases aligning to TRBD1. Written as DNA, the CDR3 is TGTGCCAGCAGTCGGGACAGAGAAAATTCACCCCTCCACTTT. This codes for CASSRDRENSPLHF.